One sample yielded the 12 T cell receptor beta chains listed below, sequenced in a study of blood T cell repertoires in COVID-19. Produced via immunoSEQ multiplex PCR; TCRdb's table is partial and in-frame only. This table has about 59,000 clones, around 80% appearing once. The sequenced sample was peripheral blood. These receptors all stem from a man in his sixties with acute or convalescent COVID-19.

The sample holds a few counts of this clone. This sequence joins TRBV7-8 and TRBJ2-7; D is uncertain. This CDR3 is 15 amino acids long. The V gene's germline CDR1 is SGHVS and CDR2 FQNEAQ. V lost 5 bases to trimming and J lost 4 bases, with 18 bases between them. The CDR3 region is CASSPRRLMLYEQYF. Here the CDR3 DNA reads TGTGCCAGCAGCCCCCGAAGACTGATGCTTTACGAGCAGTACTTC. Combining the CDR3 with reference TRBV7-8 and TRBJ2-7 gives the whole variable domain GAGVSQSPRYKVAKRGQDVALRCDPISGHVSLFWYQQALGQGPEFLTYFQNEAQLDKSGLPSDRFFAERPEGSVSTLKIQRTQQEDSAVYLCASSPRRLMLYEQYFGPGTRLTVT.

This clone has only a few counts. The chain has TRBV24-1 and TRBJ1-2; possible D gene TRBD1, 5 bases. V was clipped by 6 bases and J by 4 bases, with 14 bases between them. The length of the CDR3 is 14 residues. The germline CDR1 and CDR2 sequences are KGHDR and SFDVKD. The CDR3 loop is CATSSGYPFYGYTF. The CDR3, as DNA: TGTGCCACCAGTTCAGGGTATCCCTTCTATGGCTACACCTTC.

This rearrangement joins TRBV5-1 to TRBJ1-3; 10 bases align to TRBD1. CDR3 length: 16 amino acids. V trimming: 6 bases; J trimming: 0 bases; junction bases outside the gene matches: 6. The germline gives CDR1 SGHRS, CDR2 YFSETQ. As DNA, the CDR3 is TGCGCCAGCACCCCGACAGGGGGCAGCTCTGGAAACACCATATATTTT. It yields the protein CASTPTGGSSGNTIYF.

The genes are TRBV7-2 and TRBJ2-3; TRBD2 aligns across 7 bases. This CDR3 is 14 amino acids long. From germline, CDR1 is SGHTA and CDR2 FQGNSA. V lost 5 bases and J lost 11; bases outside the gene matches: 13. The chain's CDR3 is CASSVWGGAAQQYF. CDR3 in DNA: TGTGCCAGCAGCGTCTGGGGGGGAGCGGCTCAGCAGTATTTT.

This clone has just one count. The rearrangement joins TRBV2 to TRBJ1-5, with TRBD1 identical over 7 bases. This CDR3 has 12 residues. Germline V lookup: CDR1 SNHLY, CDR2 FYNNEI. CDR3 in DNA: TGTTTACCGGGACAGTGCAATCAGCCCCAGCATTTT. This sequence encodes CLPGQCNQPQHF. The whole variable domain, filled in from reference TRBV2 and TRBJ1-5, reads EPEVTQTPSHQVTQMGQEVILRCVPISNHLYFYWYRQILGQKVEFLVSFYNNEISEKSEIFDDQFSVERPDGSNFTLKIRSTKLEDSAMYFCLPGQCNQPQHFGDGTRLSIL.

This clone showed up just a few times. J is TRBJ2-5 and V is TRBV18; no clear D gene. Trimming took off 5 bases at V and 2 bases at J, with 6 bases between the two ends. The CDR3 spans 12 residues. Germline values: CDR1 KGHSH, CDR2 LQKENI. The CDR3 protein is CASSSLQETQYF. The CDR3 nucleotides are TGTGCCAGCTCATCGCTACAAGAGACCCAGTACTTC. The full variable domain, completed using reference TRBV18 and TRBJ2-5, is NAGVMQNPRHLVRRRGQEARLRCSPMKGHSHVYWYRQLPEEGLKFMVYLQKENIIDESGMPKERFSAEFPKEGPSILRIQQVVRGDSAAYFCASSSLQETQYFGPGTRLLVL.

This clone was counted a few times. V gene TRBV3-1 (or the pseudogene TRBV3-2) combines with J gene TRBJ1-2; D is undetermined. The CDR3 extends over 15 amino acids. Trimming cost V 0 bases and J 0 bases, with 8 bases left between them. The germline CDR1 and CDR2 sequences are LGHDT and YNNKEL (reference sequence). The CDR3 here is CASSQDWSTNYGYTF. The CDR3 nucleotides read TGTGCCAGCAGCCAAGATTGGTCTACTAACTATGGCTACACCTTC.

The J gene is TRBJ2-2, the V gene TRBV19; D remains ambiguous. Deletions cut 5 bases from V and 0 bases from J, with 7 bases between. Germline V gives CDR1 LNHDA, CDR2 SQIVND (reference sequence). This CDR3 has 14 amino acids. This CDR3 is CASSSGTNTGELFF. The CDR3 DNA reads as TGTGCCAGTAGTTCGGGTACGAACACCGGGGAGCTGTTTTTT.

The CDR3 sequence is CASSERQGNKYEQYF. The CDR3 DNA sequence: TGTGCCAGCAGTGAAAGACAGGGTAACAAGTACGAGCAGTACTTC. The rearrangement joins TRBV25-1 to TRBJ2-7; 7 nucleotides align to TRBD1. The CDR3 consists of 15 residues. Trimming cost V 2 bases and J 4 bases; bases outside gene matches: 8. In germline, CDR1 is MGHDK, CDR2 SYGVNS.

The chain has TRBV6-4 and TRBJ2-1, with a tentative D call TRBD2 (7 bases). The germline CDR1 and CDR2 sequences are MRHNA and SNTAGT. The CDR3 covers 14 residues. Trimming pared 4 bases from V and 10 bases from J, leaving 17 bases between. The DNA for the CDR3 is TGTGCCAGCAGTGGGAGGGGGGGCCAGCGAGAGCAGTTCTTC. This codes for CASSGRGGQREQFF.

This clone has a handful of counts. Other DNA sequences in the sample encode the same CDR3. The J gene is TRBJ2-1, the V gene TRBV19; the match to TRBD2 covers 7 bases. Germline CDR1 and CDR2: LNHDA and SQIVND (reference sequence). The CDR3 runs 13 residues. V gave up 1 base and J gave up 7 bases; unmatched junction bases: 1. The CDR3 DNA follows: TGTGCCAGTAGTATAGGGGGGGGTAATGAGCAGTTCTTC. Residues: CASSIGGGNEQFF.

This chain uses TRBV11-2 with TRBJ1-2; D remains ambiguous. The CDR3 runs 13 residues. V lost 3 bases and J lost 5, with 10 bases in between. Germline V gene data show CDR1 as SGHAT and CDR2 as FQNNGV. The CDR3: CASSLRTQYGYTF. CDR3 DNA: TGTGCCAGCAGCTTGAGAACCCAATATGGCTACACCTTC.